A selection of T cell receptor beta chains follows, all from one sample in a study of blood T cell repertoires in COVID-19. Method: immunoSEQ multiplex PCR; TCRdb's copy keeps in-frame clones and lacks some. Of roughly 88,000 clones in the sample, 72% were seen once. What was sequenced was peripheral blood. The source is a woman aged 60 to 75 in a cohort sampled during active or convalescent COVID-19. CDR3s include the opening cysteine and the closing phenylalanine or tryptophan. The D gene is left open where the match is weak. Clone size appears in some rows only: once, few, many, or a class for an expanded clone.

CDR3 DNA,CDR3 protein,clone size,D gene,V gene,J gene
TGTGCCAGCAGCCAAGATCGGACTAGCGGGGGCACCTACGAGCAGTACTTC,CASSQDRTSGGTYEQYF,many,TRBD2,TRBV4-2,TRBJ2-7
TGTGCCAGCAGTGAACAGGGGGCCTATTATACTGAAGCTTTCTTT,CASSEQGAYYTEAFF,-,TRBD1,TRBV2,TRBJ1-1
TGTGCCAGCAGCTTAATCGGGGTCGGCTACACCTTC,CASSLIGVGYTF,-,-,TRBV7-9,TRBJ1-2
TGTGCCAGCAGTTTCCTGGCGGGGGGGCGTGAGACCCAGTACTTC,CASSFLAGGRETQYF,-,TRBD2,TRBV6-5,TRBJ2-5
TGTGCCAGCAGCTTAGGAGACGAGCAGTACTTC,CASSLGDEQYF,-,-,TRBV7-9,TRBJ2-7
TGTGCCAGCAGTGCGGGACAGGGAATTGCCGGGGAGCTGTTTTTT,CASSAGQGIAGELFF,-,TRBD1,TRBV2,TRBJ2-2
TGTGCCAGCAGTTTTGTCAGGGGAGCCTCCGAGCAGTACTTC,CASSFVRGASEQYF,few,-,TRBV27,TRBJ2-7
TGTGCCAGCAGTACTTCAGGGGGTTTCTACAATGAGCAGTTCTTC,CASSTSGGFYNEQFF,-,TRBD1,TRBV6-6,TRBJ2-1
TGTGCCAGCAGAAATGTTAGCGGGTCACCCCTCCACTTT,CASRNVSGSPLHF,-,-,TRBV6-6,TRBJ1-6
TGTGCCTGGAGTGTACCGGGGAGTGGGGCTGAAGCTTTCTTT,CAWSVPGSGAEAFF,-,-,TRBV30,TRBJ1-1
TGTGCCAGCAGCTCGGACGGGGGGCCTAACTATGGCTACACCTTC,CASSSDGGPNYGYTF,-,-,TRBV5-4,TRBJ1-2
TGTGCCAGCAGCCCCCCAGGGTATCAGCCCCAGCATTTT,CASSPPGYQPQHF,once,-,TRBV28,TRBJ1-5
TGCAGTGCTAGTACCAACAGGGTACAGCCCCAGCATTTT,CSASTNRVQPQHF,-,-,TRBV20-1,TRBJ1-5
TGTGCCAGCAGTTACCAGGGGCAGACCTACGAGCAGTACTTC,CASSYQGQTYEQYF,-,-,TRBV27,TRBJ2-7
TGTGCCACCCGGGACAGGGCTAGCAATCAGCCCCAGCATTTT,CATRDRASNQPQHF,few,TRBD1,TRBV27,TRBJ1-5
TGTGCCAGCAGCCTTTGGTACAGGGGGGATTACGAGCAGTACTTC,CASSLWYRGDYEQYF,-,TRBD1,TRBV5-4,TRBJ2-7
TGTGCCAGCAGCCTCTCGGGAGGGCTTAAGCAGTTCTTC,CASSLSGGLKQFF,-,TRBD2,TRBV9,TRBJ2-1
TGTGCCAGCAGTCTTGGGGGGTCTTATGGCTACACCTTC,CASSLGGSYGYTF,-,-,TRBV28,TRBJ1-2
TGTGCCAGCTCACCAGGACTAGCGGGGGCCTACAATGAGCAGTTCTTC,CASSPGLAGAYNEQFF,few,TRBD2,TRBV18,TRBJ2-1
TGTGCCAGCAGCCGTAAACCGGGACAGGGGATGAATGAGCAGTTCTTC,CASSRKPGQGMNEQFF,once,TRBD1,TRBV7-9,TRBJ2-1
TGTGCCAGCATCGCCCTAAACAGGGTGTCCTATAATTCACCCCTCCACTTT,CASIALNRVSYNSPLHF,few,-,TRBV5-6,TRBJ1-6
TGTGCCAGCTCACCCGAGACACTAGCGGGGGGCCCACCCACAGATACGCAGTATTTT,CASSPETLAGGPPTDTQYF,-,TRBD2,TRBV18,TRBJ2-3
TGCGCCAGCAGCTTGACAGGGGAGGTGTACAATGAGCAGTTCTTC,CASSLTGEVYNEQFF,-,-,TRBV5-1,TRBJ2-1
TGTGCCAGCAGCCCCTCGGGACGGCGGGGTGGCTACACCTTC,CASSPSGRRGGYTF,-,-,TRBV7-3,TRBJ1-2
TGTGCCACCAGTGACCCGACAGATATCGGGGAGCTGTTTTTT,CATSDPTDIGELFF,-,-,TRBV24-1,TRBJ2-2
TGTGCCAGCAGCTCTATCCAGAGGCGGGGAAACACTAGCACAGATACGCAGTATTTT,CASSSIQRRGNTSTDTQYF,few,-,TRBV7-6,TRBJ2-3
TGTGCCAGCAGCTTACTAGCGGGGGGGTACAATGAGCAGTTCTTC,CASSLLAGGYNEQFF,-,TRBD2,TRBV7-3,TRBJ2-1
TGTGCCAGCAGTGTTCCAACAAACACCGGGGAGCTGTTTTTT,CASSVPTNTGELFF,-,-,TRBV2,TRBJ2-2
TGTGCCAGCAGTCCTCAGGGAGGTAACTACAATGAGCAGTTCTTC,CASSPQGGNYNEQFF,-,-,TRBV28,TRBJ2-1
TGTGCCAGCCAAGTAGACTTGGCCACAGATACGCAGTATTTT,CASQVDLATDTQYF,-,-,TRBV27,TRBJ2-3
TGTGCCAGCAGCTTACGCGGGACAGAATTCCAAGAGACCCAGTACTTC,CASSLRGTEFQETQYF,-,-,TRBV11-2,TRBJ2-5
TGCAGCGCAGACAGGGGTTCTGGAAACACCATATATTTT,CSADRGSGNTIYF,-,TRBD1,TRBV29-1,TRBJ1-3
TGCGCCAGCAGCCAAGACCACACAGGGGGCGTCTACTATGGCTACACCTTC,CASSQDHTGGVYYGYTF,few,TRBD1,TRBV4-1,TRBJ1-2
TGTGCCAGCGGGGGAGGGAACACCGGGGAGCTGTTTTTT,CASGGGNTGELFF,-,-,TRBV28,TRBJ2-2
TGTGCCAGCAGCTTAGAGCTCCCAGGGGATACGCAGTATTTT,CASSLELPGDTQYF,-,-,TRBV7-9,TRBJ2-3
TGTGCCAGCAGCTCAACCCCGACGGGCTACAATGAGCAGTTCTTC,CASSSTPTGYNEQFF,medium-sized,-,TRBV7-9,TRBJ2-1
TGTGCCAGCAGCCTCCTAACCGGGGAGCTGTTTTTT,CASSLLTGELFF,-,-,TRBV28,TRBJ2-2
TGTGCCAGTAGCCCCCCGGGACAGGGCTACTCTGGAAACACCATATATTTT,CASSPPGQGYSGNTIYF,-,TRBD1,TRBV19,TRBJ1-3
TGTGCCAGCAGTTTCCAGGGACAGTACGAGCAGTACTTC,CASSFQGQYEQYF,-,TRBD1,TRBV12-3/TRBV12-4,TRBJ2-7
TGTGCCAGCAGCGCCCTGAGGGTCACTGAAGCTTTCTTT,CASSALRVTEAFF,-,-,TRBV3-1/TRBV3-2,TRBJ1-1
TGTGCCAGCAGTGATGACCTAGTCTGGCAAGATACGCAGTATTTT,CASSDDLVWQDTQYF,-,-,TRBV6-1,TRBJ2-3
TGCGCCAGCAGCCCTTTCGGACAGCGGAACACTGAAGCTTTCTTT,CASSPFGQRNTEAFF,-,-,TRBV5-1,TRBJ1-1
TGCGCCAGCAGCCCGGGACAGGGAGGTTTCGGTTCACCCCTCCACTTT,CASSPGQGGFGSPLHF,-,TRBD1,TRBV5-1,TRBJ1-6
TGTGCCATCCGCGGGGGTTCCTATAATTCACCCCTCCACTTT,CAIRGGSYNSPLHF,-,-,TRBV10-3,TRBJ1-6
TGTGCCAGCGGACGGGACAGGGAGGGAGAAAAACTGTTTTTT,CASGRDREGEKLFF,-,TRBD1,TRBV2,TRBJ1-4
TGTGCCTGGAGTGGGGCAGGGCCCTACGAGCAGTACTTC,CAWSGAGPYEQYF,-,-,TRBV30,TRBJ2-7
TGTGCCAGCAGCTTAACGGGACAGGTCACAGATACGCAGTATTTT,CASSLTGQVTDTQYF,-,TRBD1,TRBV7-3,TRBJ2-3
TGTGCCAGCAGCTTAGAAGGGGGTTACGAGCAGTACTTC,CASSLEGGYEQYF,-,-,TRBV7-2,TRBJ2-7
TGTGCCAGCAGCCAGAACCAAGGGACAGGGAAGTACTTC,CASSQNQGTGKYF,once,TRBD1,TRBV3-1/TRBV3-2,TRBJ2-7
TGCGCCACCAAATACAGCGGGGGCTACAATGAGCAGTTCTTC,CATKYSGGYNEQFF,-,TRBD2,TRBV5-1,TRBJ2-1
TGCAGCGTTGAAGTGACAGCGAACACTGAAGCTTTCTTT,CSVEVTANTEAFF,-,-,TRBV29-1,TRBJ1-1
TGTGCCAGCAACGGTGGGAGCTCCTACGAGCAGTACTTC,CASNGGSSYEQYF,-,-,TRBV28,TRBJ2-7
TGTGCCAGCAGCTCACACGGGACAGTTTACGAGCAGTACTTC,CASSSHGTVYEQYF,once,TRBD1,TRBV11-2,TRBJ2-7
TGTGCCAGCAGTGGGGACTTCACTGAAGCTTTCTTT,CASSGDFTEAFF,-,-,TRBV2,TRBJ1-1
TGTGCCAGCAGCCAAGTAGGGGTATCAGATACGCAGTATTTT,CASSQVGVSDTQYF,-,-,TRBV4-2,TRBJ2-3
TGCGCCAGCAGCGCCCGACTAGCGGGGGGGCAGTACACCGGGGAGCTGTTTTTT,CASSARLAGGQYTGELFF,-,TRBD2,TRBV4-1,TRBJ2-2
TGTGCCAGCACTACGGGGGGCAACTCCTACGAGCAGTACTTC,CASTTGGNSYEQYF,-,-,TRBV5-4,TRBJ2-7
TGTGCCAGCAGCTTCCTAGCCGACCCTAGCACAGATACGCAGTATTTT,CASSFLADPSTDTQYF,-,-,TRBV7-6,TRBJ2-3
TGTGCCAGCAGCTTGGCCCTCGGGCCAGCGGGGGGCACCGGGGAGCTGTTTTTT,CASSLALGPAGGTGELFF,-,TRBD2,TRBV5-6,TRBJ2-2
TGTGCCAGCAGCCCCTCTTTTGAGACAACATCCCCAGATACGCAGTATTTT,CASSPSFETTSPDTQYF,-,-,TRBV5-8,TRBJ2-3